One and the same sample provided the 16 T cell receptor beta chains below, sequenced in a study of blood T cell repertoires in COVID-19. Here immunoSEQ multiplex PCR was the method, and the copy in TCRdb shows in-frame clones only, minus some. Of 200,000 to 300,000 clones in the sample, approximately 86% were seen once. Material: peripheral blood. Every receptor here comes from a man aged 25 to 40 with active or convalescent COVID-19.

This clone came up once. This rearrangement joins TRBV19 to TRBJ1-5, with D possibly TRBD1 on 5 matching bases. Germline loops: CDR1 LNHDA, CDR2 SQIVND (reference sequence). V was shortened by 5 bases and J by 4 bases, with 12 bases between the two germline ends. This CDR3 is built from 14 residues. CDR3 DNA sequence: TGTGCCAGTAGTCAAACGGGGGAAAATCAGCCCCAGCATTTT. Its translation is CASSQTGENQPQHF.

J is TRBJ2-3 and V is TRBV6-5; 7 nucleotides match TRBD2. The CDR3 has 14 amino acids. J lost 4 bases, V lost 6 bases, and 7 bases had no gene match. From germline, CDR1 is MNHEY and CDR2 SVGAGI. The CDR3 region has the DNA TGTGCCAGCAGACGACTAGCAGGGTCAGATACGCAGTATTTT. Translated, it gives CASRRLAGSDTQYF.

V usage is TRBV11-2 and J usage is TRBJ2-3; 8 bases fit TRBD2. Trimming at V came to 6 bases and at J to 6 bases, leaving 8 bases not matched to a gene. There are 14 residues in the CDR3. CDR1 and CDR2 (germline): SGHAT, FQNNGV. As DNA, the CDR3 is TGTGCCAGCAGAACCGGGACTAGGGGGGATACGCAGTATTTT. Translating it yields CASRTGTRGDTQYF.

V is TRBV5-1 and J is TRBJ2-2; 7 positions match TRBD1. The germline CDR1 and CDR2 sequences are SGHRS and YFSETQ. CDR3 length: 16 amino acids. V shed 4 bases and J 0 bases; nucleotides not matched to a gene: 6. The CDR3, as DNA: TGCGCCAGCAGCCCACAGACAGGGACGAACACCGGGGAGCTGTTTTTT. Protein sequence: CASSPQTGTNTGELFF.

This chain connects TRBV11-1 to TRBJ2-5, with TRBD2 as a possible D gene (5 bases). This CDR3 region has 15 residues. V lost 5 bases to trimming and J lost 5 bases, with 18 bases between them. The germline V gene has CDR1 SGHAT and CDR2 FQDESV (reference sequence). CDR3 nucleotides: TGTGCCAGCAGCCTACCCGATCGAGGGCAGGAGACCCAGTACTTC. Translation: CASSLPDRGQETQYF.

The rearrangement uses TRBV25-1 and TRBJ1-2; possibly TRBD1 for D (5 bases). The CDR3 loop spans 13 amino acids. CDR1 is MGHDK, CDR2 SYGVNS, per germline. V shed 1 base and J shed 7 bases, with 10 bases lying between them. The CDR3 protein is CASSESYGGGYTF. CDR3 nucleotide sequence: TGTGCCAGCAGTGAATCATACGGGGGTGGCTACACCTTC.

This chain uses TRBV6-1 with TRBJ2-5, with TRBD2 as a possible D gene (6 bases). The CDR3 runs 15 residues. The germline V and J ends were trimmed by 3 bases and 1 base, with 12 bases remaining between them. Germline CDR1 and CDR2: MNHNS and SASEGT. The CDR3 DNA sequence: TGTGCCAGCAGTGAGACACTTAGCGGCCAAGAGACCCAGTACTTC. Its translation is CASSETLSGQETQYF.

V is TRBV19 and J is TRBJ2-3, with D possibly being TRBD1 (5 bases). The V end lost 8 bases, the J end lost 4 bases, and 10 bases lay between the germline ends. The CDR3 runs to 12 residues. Germline loops: CDR1 LNHDA, CDR2 SQIVND (reference sequence). CDR3 in DNA: TGTGCCAGTTCACAGGTTTCAGATACGCAGTATTTT. Amino acids: CASSQVSDTQYF.

The chain uses TRBV7-3 and TRBJ1-1, with 7 bases identical to TRBD1. The CDR3 contains 14 residues. The V gene end was trimmed by 5 bases and the J gene end by 1 base; junction bases not matched to a gene: 4. Germline assignment: CDR1 SGHTA and CDR2 FQGTGA. The CDR3 protein is CASSLGQENTEAFF. The CDR3 nucleotides are TGTGCCAGCAGCCTAGGACAGGAGAACACTGAAGCTTTCTTT. Together with reference TRBV7-3 and TRBJ1-1, the CDR3 gives the full variable domain: GAGVSQTPSNKVTEKGKYVELRCDPISGHTALYWYRQSLGQGPEFLIYFQGTGAADDSGLPNDRFFAVRPEGSVSTLKIQRTERGDSAVYLCASSLGQENTEAFFGQGTRLTVV.

The gene calls are TRBV7-2 and TRBJ1-2; 8 bases line up with TRBD1. The V and J ends lost 3 bases and 6 bases, in that order; junction bases with no gene match: 6. The CDR3 has 14 amino acids. Germline V gene data show CDR1 as SGHTA and CDR2 as FQGNSA. This chain's CDR3 is CASSFFPGQDGYTF. The CDR3 DNA follows: TGTGCCAGCAGCTTTTTTCCGGGACAGGATGGCTACACCTTC.

This clone has only one observation. This chain joins TRBV7-9 and TRBJ1-5; a possible D gene is TRBD1 (6 bases). The germline V gene has CDR1 SEHNR and CDR2 FQNEAQ (reference sequence). V was cut by 5 bases and J by 4 bases, with 15 bases left in between. The CDR3 is 15 residues long. CDR3 nucleotides: TGTGCCAGCAGCCCCGGACAGATACCTAATCAGCCCCAGCATTTT. Translation: CASSPGQIPNQPQHF.

The gene calls are TRBV6-6 and TRBJ1-4; 9 bases line up with TRBD1. The CDR3 is 16 amino acids. Per the germline V gene, CDR1 is MNHNY and CDR2 is SVGAGI (reference sequence). V dropped 2 bases and J dropped 7; count of bases not matched to a gene: 8. The CDR3 here is CASSYPQTGGGEKLFF. As DNA, the CDR3 is TGTGCCAGCAGTTACCCACAGACAGGGGGAGGTGAAAAACTGTTTTTT.

V gene TRBV9 combines with J gene TRBJ1-3; D remains unclear. From germline, CDR1 is SGDLS and CDR2 YYNGEE. V lost 1 base to trimming and J lost 0 bases, with 5 bases between them. There are 14 residues in the CDR3. Written as DNA, the CDR3 is TGTGCCAGCAGCGTATCCAGCTCTGGAAACACCATATATTTT. Its protein product is CASSVSSSGNTIYF.

V gene TRBV7-2 combines with J gene TRBJ2-7, with a possible D match to TRBD2 (5 bases). Trimming removed 1 base from V and 4 bases from J, with 20 bases in between. CDR3 length equals 17 residues. Germline CDR1 reads SGHTA; CDR2 reads FQGNSA. The CDR3 spells CASSLVGRRTGKYEQYF. DNA for the CDR3: TGTGCCAGCAGCTTAGTCGGTAGGCGGACGGGGAAATACGAGCAGTACTTC.

This clone was counted a few times. The chain couples TRBV2 to TRBJ1-2, with TRBD1 as a possible D gene (5 bases). V lost 7 bases, J lost 0 bases, and 12 bases lay in between. The CDR3 spans 14 residues. In germline, CDR1 is SNHLY, CDR2 FYNNEI. DNA of the CDR3: TGTGCCAGCATTGGAGACAGTCCTAACTATGGCTACACCTTC. Translated, it gives CASIGDSPNYGYTF. The full variable domain, in which reference TRBV2 and TRBJ1-2 provide the parts outside the CDR3, is EPEVTQTPSHQVTQMGQEVILRCVPISNHLYFYWYRQILGQKVEFLVSFYNNEISEKSEIFDDQFSVERPDGSNFTLKIRSTKLEDSAMYFCASIGDSPNYGYTFGSGTRLTVV.

CDR3 in amino acids: CASSEGAREIHF. CDR3 nucleotides: TGTGCCAGCAGTGAAGGGGCCAGAGAAATCCACTTT. V and J are TRBV2 and TRBJ1-6; D is unclear. The germline V and J ends were trimmed by 1 base and 17 bases, with 12 bases remaining between them. CDR3 length equals 12 residues. CDR1 is SNHLY, CDR2 FYNNEI, per germline.